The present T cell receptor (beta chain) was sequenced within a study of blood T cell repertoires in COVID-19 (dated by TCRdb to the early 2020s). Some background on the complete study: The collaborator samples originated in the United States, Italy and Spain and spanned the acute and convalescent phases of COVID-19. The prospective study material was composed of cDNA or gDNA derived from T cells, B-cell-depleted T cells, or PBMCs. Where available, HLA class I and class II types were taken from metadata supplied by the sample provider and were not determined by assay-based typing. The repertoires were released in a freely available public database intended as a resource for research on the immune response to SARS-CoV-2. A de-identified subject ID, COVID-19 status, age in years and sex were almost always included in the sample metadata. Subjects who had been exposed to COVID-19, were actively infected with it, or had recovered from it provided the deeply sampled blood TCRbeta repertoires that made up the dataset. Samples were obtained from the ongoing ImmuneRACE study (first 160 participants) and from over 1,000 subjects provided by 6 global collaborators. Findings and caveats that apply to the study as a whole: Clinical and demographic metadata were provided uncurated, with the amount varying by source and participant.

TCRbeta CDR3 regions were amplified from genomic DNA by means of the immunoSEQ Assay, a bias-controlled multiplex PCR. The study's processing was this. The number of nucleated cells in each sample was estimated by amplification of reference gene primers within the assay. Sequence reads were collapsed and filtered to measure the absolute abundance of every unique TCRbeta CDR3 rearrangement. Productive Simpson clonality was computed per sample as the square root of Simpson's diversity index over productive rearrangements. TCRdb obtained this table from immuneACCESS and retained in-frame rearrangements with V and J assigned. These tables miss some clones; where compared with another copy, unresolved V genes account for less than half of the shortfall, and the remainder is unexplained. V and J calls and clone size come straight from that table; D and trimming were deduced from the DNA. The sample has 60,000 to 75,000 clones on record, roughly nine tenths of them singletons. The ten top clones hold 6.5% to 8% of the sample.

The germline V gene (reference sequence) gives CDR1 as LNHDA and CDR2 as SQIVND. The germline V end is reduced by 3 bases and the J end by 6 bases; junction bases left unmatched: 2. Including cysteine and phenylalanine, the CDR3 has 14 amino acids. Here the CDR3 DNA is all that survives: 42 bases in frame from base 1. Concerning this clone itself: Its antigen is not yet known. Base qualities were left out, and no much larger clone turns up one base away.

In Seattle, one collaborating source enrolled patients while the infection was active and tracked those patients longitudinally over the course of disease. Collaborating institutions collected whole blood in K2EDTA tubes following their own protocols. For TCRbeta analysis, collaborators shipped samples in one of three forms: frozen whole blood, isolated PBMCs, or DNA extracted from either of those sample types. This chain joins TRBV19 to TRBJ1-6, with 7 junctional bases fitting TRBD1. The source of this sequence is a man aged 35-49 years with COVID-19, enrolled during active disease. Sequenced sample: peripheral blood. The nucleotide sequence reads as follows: TGTGCCAGTAGTATCCGACAGGGTAATTCACCCCTCCACTTT. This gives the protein CASSIRQGNSPLHF.